This T cell receptor beta chain was sequenced in a study of identical twins (dated by TCRdb to the mid-2010s). Background for the entire study: The study deep-sequenced TCR alpha and beta repertoires from monozygotic twins, unrelated adults of various ages and cord blood to test whether fetal clonotypes persist. Replicate twin experiments were performed at different times using different library preparation protocols to rule out contamination. The full study reports these points: Out-of-frame TCR alpha sequences shared between twins showed an excess of low generation-probability sequences compared with coincidental sharing between unrelated individuals. Zero-insertion analyses could be partly confounded by invariant T cells such as MAIT and iNKT, though diverse VJ usage argued against such confounding for most clonotypes. In beta out-of-frame sequences, excess twin sharing was weaker, because having fewer shared sequences lowered the signal-to-noise ratio. Because the same donors could not be followed over many years, conclusions were based on cross-sectional statistical analysis. Out-of-frame TCR alpha sharing in monozygotic twins was systematically underestimated by recombination models, whereas sharing between unrelated individuals was in agreement with the recombination models. Abundant cord blood beta clonotypes carried fewer insertions; young adult naive repertoires showed a weaker similar trend, while memory repertoires showed none.

Libraries were constructed by 5' RACE. The instrument was an Illumina HiSeq 2000. A universal primer binding site was added through template switching, and the final cDNA carried a unique molecular identifier so that TCR cDNA molecules could be counted accurately. First-strand cDNA for TCR alpha and beta chains was synthesized from specific primers in the conserved constant-segment region. Each cDNA library was double barcoded, with a SMART-Mk sample barcode plus Illumina barcodes, to control for contamination. TruSeq adapter sequences and Illumina sample barcodes were added in two successive PCR steps. The Illumina HiSeq platform was used with custom primers to sequence TCR alpha and beta cDNA libraries. The published analysis was carried out like this. Raw reads were processed with MiGEC to extract unique molecular identifiers, and MiXCR was used to determine CDR3 positions. Recombination models were inferred per individual with the repgenHMM and IGoR tools using an EM algorithm. Shared clonotypes were analyzed with the tcR package in R, and sharing was normalized by the product of cloneset sizes. To study raw recombination free of thymic and clonal selection effects, out-of-frame nonproductive sequences were analyzed. TCRdb reanalyzed the raw reads on its own, using fastp at Q25 for trimming and MiXCR for clone calling, and kept in-frame beta chains. Each entry merges the rows of one CDR3 protein and shows their most common DNA and genes. It is TCRdb's table, rather than the study itself, that gives the V and J calls and clone size. The sample table shows hundreds of thousands of distinct CDR3 sequences, and approximately 9% are seen once. In total, the top ten clones hold around 5.1% of the sample.

CDR1 and CDR2 were assigned from the germline V gene (reference sequence) as LGHDT and YNNKEL. The V end loses 0 bases and the J end loses 3 bases, and a stretch of 9 bases separates them. Measured from the cysteine to the phenylalanine, the CDR3 is 15 residues long. This entry keeps only the CDR3 DNA: 45 bases, framed from base 1. This clonotype was counted at least ten times. Its antigen is currently not known. No quality values exist for individual bases; no much larger clone is one base distant. Every donor in the study was a healthy Caucasian. Miltenyi CD45RO+ enrichment and human naive T-cell isolation kits were used to isolate memory (CD45RO+) and naive T cells from PBMC.

Sequencing was performed on memory (CD45RO+) T cells sorted from blood. Reading the label with the study, this specimen's cell subset or site is: CD45RO+ enriched T cells. The sequence joins TRBV3-1 to TRBJ2-1, with the D gene not confidently named. The sequence was obtained from a woman younger than 30 in good health. The CDR3: CASSQDLRSYNEQFF. In nucleotides, the sequence is TGTGCCAGCAGCCAAGATCTAAGAAGCTACAATGAGCAGTTCTTC.